A selection of T cell receptor beta chains follows, all from one sample in a study of blood T cell repertoires in COVID-19. Libraries were prepared by immunoSEQ multiplex PCR; TCRdb keeps only in-frame clonotypes and omits some of them. Of around 78,000 clones in the sample, roughly 91% were seen once. The material sequenced was PBMCs or T cells enriched from blood (not recorded which). These receptors all come from a woman in her forties or fifties with acute COVID-19. Both conserved end residues are part of each CDR3. The order of the fields is V gene, J gene, CDR3 protein.

v_call: TRBV15
j_call: TRBJ2-7
cdr3_aa: CATSRTSGSYEQYF

v_call: TRBV2
j_call: TRBJ2-4
cdr3_aa: CASSEERGTKNIQYF

v_call: TRBV19
j_call: TRBJ2-3
cdr3_aa: CASSMMDRSTDTQYF

v_call: TRBV3-1/TRBV3-2
j_call: TRBJ2-7
cdr3_aa: CASSQDWGDSYEQYF

v_call: TRBV5-1
j_call: TRBJ2-1
cdr3_aa: CASSQAIEARSYNEQFF

v_call: TRBV19
j_call: TRBJ2-2
cdr3_aa: CASSIAGGAGELFF

v_call: TRBV7-9
j_call: TRBJ1-5
cdr3_aa: CASSLPDQPQHF

v_call: TRBV28
j_call: TRBJ2-7
cdr3_aa: CASSLWSGSYEQYF

v_call: TRBV5-1
j_call: TRBJ2-1
cdr3_aa: CASSLWTSGSRNEQFF

v_call: TRBV5-1
j_call: TRBJ1-6
cdr3_aa: CASSDRGESPLHF

v_call: TRBV19
j_call: TRBJ1-4
cdr3_aa: CASKDRRNEKLFF

v_call: TRBV19
j_call: TRBJ1-1
cdr3_aa: CASSFGSNTEAFF

v_call: TRBV7-2
j_call: TRBJ2-5
cdr3_aa: CASSWDRGQGETQYF

v_call: TRBV15
j_call: TRBJ1-5
cdr3_aa: CATSRDWRPISNQPQHF

v_call: TRBV28
j_call: TRBJ1-2
cdr3_aa: CASRAGTGAYGYTF

v_call: TRBV11-2
j_call: TRBJ1-1
cdr3_aa: CASSFSFTGVGTEAFF

v_call: TRBV30
j_call: TRBJ2-7
cdr3_aa: CAWSTGGAEQYF

v_call: TRBV3-1/TRBV3-2
j_call: TRBJ1-5
cdr3_aa: CASSLTEGGQPQHF

v_call: TRBV5-6
j_call: TRBJ1-2
cdr3_aa: CASSRTGAGYTF

v_call: TRBV21-1
j_call: TRBJ1-2
cdr3_aa: CASSKSEFSFYTF

v_call: TRBV5-8
j_call: TRBJ1-6
cdr3_aa: CASSATPGNSPLHF

v_call: TRBV11-3
j_call: TRBJ2-6
cdr3_aa: CASSLVSGANVLTF

v_call: TRBV28
j_call: TRBJ2-5
cdr3_aa: CASSFLGQETQYF

v_call: TRBV5-6
j_call: TRBJ2-7
cdr3_aa: CASSEISGTLTYEQYF

v_call: TRBV9
j_call: TRBJ1-2
cdr3_aa: CASSVPRQGYTF

v_call: TRBV27
j_call: TRBJ1-2
cdr3_aa: CASSLGHNNYGYTF

v_call: TRBV27
j_call: TRBJ1-5
cdr3_aa: CASSLSGAVRGNQPQHF

v_call: TRBV19
j_call: TRBJ1-4
cdr3_aa: CASSPSRDWEKLFF

v_call: TRBV10-2
j_call: TRBJ2-5
cdr3_aa: CASSELGLSEETQYF

v_call: TRBV2
j_call: TRBJ1-5
cdr3_aa: CASSPTRSRNQPQHF

v_call: TRBV3-1/TRBV3-2
j_call: TRBJ1-3
cdr3_aa: CASSRGSGGQAGNTIYF